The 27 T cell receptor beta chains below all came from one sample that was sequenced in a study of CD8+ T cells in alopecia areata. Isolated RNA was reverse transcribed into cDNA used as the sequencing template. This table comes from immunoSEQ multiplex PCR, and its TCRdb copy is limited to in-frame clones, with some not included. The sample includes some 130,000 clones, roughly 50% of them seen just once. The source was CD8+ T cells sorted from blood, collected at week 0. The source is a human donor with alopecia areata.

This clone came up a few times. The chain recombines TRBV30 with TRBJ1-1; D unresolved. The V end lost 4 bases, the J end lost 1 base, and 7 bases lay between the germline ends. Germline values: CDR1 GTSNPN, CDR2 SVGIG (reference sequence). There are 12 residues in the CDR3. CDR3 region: CAWKDKNTEAFF. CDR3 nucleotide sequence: TGTGCCTGGAAAGACAAGAACACTGAAGCTTTCTTT.

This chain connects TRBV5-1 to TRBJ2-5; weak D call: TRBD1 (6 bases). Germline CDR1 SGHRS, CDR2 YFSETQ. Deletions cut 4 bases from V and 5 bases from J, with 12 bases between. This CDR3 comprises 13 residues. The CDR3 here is CASSILTGETQYF. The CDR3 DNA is TGCGCCAGCAGCATACTCACAGGGGAGACCCAGTACTTC.

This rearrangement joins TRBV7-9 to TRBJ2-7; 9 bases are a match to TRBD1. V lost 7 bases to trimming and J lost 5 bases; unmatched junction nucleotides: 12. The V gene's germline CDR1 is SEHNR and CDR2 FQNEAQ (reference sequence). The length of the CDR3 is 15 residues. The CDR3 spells CASIGTGRLLDEQYF. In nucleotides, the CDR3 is TGTGCCAGCATCGGGACAGGGCGGCTTTTGGACGAGCAGTACTTC.

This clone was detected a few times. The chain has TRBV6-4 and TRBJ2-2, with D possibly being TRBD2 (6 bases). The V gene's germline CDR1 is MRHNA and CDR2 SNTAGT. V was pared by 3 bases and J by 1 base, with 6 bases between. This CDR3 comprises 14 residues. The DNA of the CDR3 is TGTGCCAGCAGTGAGGAGGGGAACACCGGGGAGCTGTTTTTT. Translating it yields CASSEEGNTGELFF.

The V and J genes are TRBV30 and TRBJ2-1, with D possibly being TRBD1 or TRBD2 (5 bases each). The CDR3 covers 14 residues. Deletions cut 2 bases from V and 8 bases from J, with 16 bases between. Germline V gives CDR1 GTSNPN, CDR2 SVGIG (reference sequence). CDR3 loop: CAWSITGPDDEQFF. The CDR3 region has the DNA TGTGCCTGGAGTATAACGGGGCCGGACGATGAGCAGTTCTTC.

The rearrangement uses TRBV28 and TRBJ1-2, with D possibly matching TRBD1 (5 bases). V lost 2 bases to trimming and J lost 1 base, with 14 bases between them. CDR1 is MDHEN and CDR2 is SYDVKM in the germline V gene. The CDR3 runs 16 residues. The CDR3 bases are TGTGCCAGCAGTTTACGCCTCCAGACAGATAACTATGGCTACACCTTC. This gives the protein CASSLRLQTDNYGYTF.

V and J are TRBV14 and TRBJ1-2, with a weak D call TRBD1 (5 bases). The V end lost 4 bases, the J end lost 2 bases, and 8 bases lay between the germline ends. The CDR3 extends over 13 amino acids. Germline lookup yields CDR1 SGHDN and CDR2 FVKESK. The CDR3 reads CASSPTANYGYTF. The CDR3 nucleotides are TGTGCCAGCAGCCCGACAGCAAACTATGGCTACACCTTC. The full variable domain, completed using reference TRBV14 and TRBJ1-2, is EAGVTQFPSHSVIEKGQTVTLRCDPISGHDNLYWYRRVMGKEIKFLLHFVKESKQDESGMPNNRFLAERTGGTYSTLKVQPAELEDSGVYFCASSPTANYGYTFGSGTRLTVV.

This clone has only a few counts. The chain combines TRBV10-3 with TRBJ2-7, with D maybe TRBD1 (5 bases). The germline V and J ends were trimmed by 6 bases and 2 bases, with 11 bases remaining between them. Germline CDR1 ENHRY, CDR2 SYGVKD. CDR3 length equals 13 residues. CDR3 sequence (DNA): TGTGCCATCAGGCAGGGCCTTACCTACGAGCAGTACTTC. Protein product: CAIRQGLTYEQYF.

The CDR3 region is CASSQSGGYEQYF. As DNA, the CDR3 is TGCGCCAGCAGCCAATCGGGAGGCTACGAGCAGTACTTC. This chain uses TRBV4-1 with TRBJ2-7, with 7 bases aligning to TRBD2. The V and J ends lost 2 bases and 3 bases, in that order; junction bases with no gene match: 1. In germline, CDR1 is MGHRA, CDR2 YSYEKL. This CDR3 region has 13 residues.

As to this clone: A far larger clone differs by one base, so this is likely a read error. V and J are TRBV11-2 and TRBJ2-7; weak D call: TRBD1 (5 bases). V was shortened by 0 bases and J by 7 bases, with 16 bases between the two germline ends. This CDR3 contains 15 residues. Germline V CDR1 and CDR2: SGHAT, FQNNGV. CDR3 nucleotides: TGTGCCAGCAGCTTAGATGTTGTGGGGCGTAATGAGCAGTACTTC. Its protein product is CASSLDVVGRNEQYF.

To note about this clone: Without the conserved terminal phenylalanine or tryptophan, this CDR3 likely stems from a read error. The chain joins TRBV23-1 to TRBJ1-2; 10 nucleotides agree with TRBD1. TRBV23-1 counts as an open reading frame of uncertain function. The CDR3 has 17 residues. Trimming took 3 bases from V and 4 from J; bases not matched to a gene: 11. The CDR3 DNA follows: TGCGCCAGCAGTCAGTATTATGACAGGGGGCTAACCTATGGCTACACCTTG. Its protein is CASSQYYDRGLTYGYTL.

CDR3 sequence: CASLGPSSGYTF. The DNA of the CDR3 is TGCGCCAGTCTCGGGCCTAGCTCTGGCTACACCTTC. The chain has TRBV4-1 and TRBJ1-2; D is undetermined. V was trimmed by 9 bases and J by 7 bases, leaving 15 bases between them. Per the germline V gene, CDR1 is MGHRA and CDR2 is YSYEKL. CDR3 length: 12 residues.

DNA of the CDR3: TGTGCCAGCAGCTTAGATTCGGGCATTCATGGCTACACCTTC. Translated, it gives CASSLDSGIHGYTF. The V gene is TRBV7-9, the J gene TRBJ1-2; D is unclear. Looked up from germline, CDR1 is SEHNR and CDR2 is FQNEAQ (reference sequence). V was clipped by 1 base and J by 6 bases, with 12 bases between them. The CDR3 totals 14 residues.

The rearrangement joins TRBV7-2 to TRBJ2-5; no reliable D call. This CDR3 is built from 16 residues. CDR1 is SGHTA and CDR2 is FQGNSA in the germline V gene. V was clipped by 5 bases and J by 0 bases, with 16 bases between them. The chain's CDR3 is CASSPPPRVYQETQYF. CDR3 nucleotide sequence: TGTGCCAGCAGCCCTCCCCCAAGAGTGTACCAAGAGACCCAGTACTTC.

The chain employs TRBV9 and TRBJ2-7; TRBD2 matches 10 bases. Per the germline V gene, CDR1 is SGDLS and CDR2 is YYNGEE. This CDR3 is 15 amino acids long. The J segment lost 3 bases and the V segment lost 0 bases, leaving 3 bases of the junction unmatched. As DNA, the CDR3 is TGTGCCAGCAGCGTAGGATCTAGCGGGGGCTACGAGCAGTACTTC. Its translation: CASSVGSSGGYEQYF.

The CDR3 region has the DNA TGTGCCAGCCTCATCCACGGTCCCCCAAACACCGGGGAGCTGTTTTTT. Its translation is CASLIHGPPNTGELFF. The V gene is TRBV2, the J gene TRBJ2-2; D not resolved. CDR3 length: 16 amino acids. Germline-derived CDR1 and CDR2 are SNHLY and FYNNEI. V lost 8 bases and J lost 2, with 18 bases in between.

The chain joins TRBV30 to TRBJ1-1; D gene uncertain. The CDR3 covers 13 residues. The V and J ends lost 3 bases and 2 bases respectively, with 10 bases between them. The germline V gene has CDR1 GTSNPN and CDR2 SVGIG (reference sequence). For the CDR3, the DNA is TGTGCCTGGAGCCCAGCTATCAACACTGAAGCTTTCTTT. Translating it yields CAWSPAINTEAFF.

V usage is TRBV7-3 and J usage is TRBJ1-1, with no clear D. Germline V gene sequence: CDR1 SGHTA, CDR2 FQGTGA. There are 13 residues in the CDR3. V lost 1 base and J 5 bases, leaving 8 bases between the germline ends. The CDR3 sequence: CASSLNPATEAFF. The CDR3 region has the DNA TGTGCCAGCAGCTTAAACCCAGCGACTGAAGCTTTCTTT.

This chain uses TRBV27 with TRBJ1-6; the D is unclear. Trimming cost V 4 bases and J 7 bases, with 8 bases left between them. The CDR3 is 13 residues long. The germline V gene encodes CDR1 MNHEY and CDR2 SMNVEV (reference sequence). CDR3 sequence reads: CASSWLGNSPLHF. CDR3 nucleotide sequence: TGTGCCAGCAGTTGGTTGGGAAATTCACCCCTCCACTTT.

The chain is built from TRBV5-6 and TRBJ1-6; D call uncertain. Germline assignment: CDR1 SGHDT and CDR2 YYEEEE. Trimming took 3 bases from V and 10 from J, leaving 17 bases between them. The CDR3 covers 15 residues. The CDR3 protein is CASSSPRGRRSPLHF. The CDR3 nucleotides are TGTGCCAGCAGCTCCCCCCGAGGGCGTAGATCACCCCTCCACTTT.

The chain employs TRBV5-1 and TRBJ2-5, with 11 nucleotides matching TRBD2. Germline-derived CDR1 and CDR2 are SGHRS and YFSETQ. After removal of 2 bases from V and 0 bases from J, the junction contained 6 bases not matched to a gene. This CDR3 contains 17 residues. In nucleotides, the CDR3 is TGCGCCAGCAGCTTCTCTTTGACTAGCGGGGACCAAGAGACCCAGTACTTC. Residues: CASSFSLTSGDQETQYF.

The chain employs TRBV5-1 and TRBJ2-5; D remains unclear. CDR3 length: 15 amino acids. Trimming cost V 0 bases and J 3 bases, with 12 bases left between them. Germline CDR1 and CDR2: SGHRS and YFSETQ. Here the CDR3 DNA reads TGCGCCAGCAGCTTGGCGTTTCCCAGGAAAGAGACCCAGTACTTC. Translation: CASSLAFPRKETQYF.

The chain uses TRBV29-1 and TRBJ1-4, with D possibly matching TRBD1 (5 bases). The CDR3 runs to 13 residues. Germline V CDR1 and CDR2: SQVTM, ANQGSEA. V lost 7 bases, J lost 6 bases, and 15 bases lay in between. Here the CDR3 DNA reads TGCAGCGCTCCCCTTGGGACGGATGAAAAACTGTTTTTT. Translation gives CSAPLGTDEKLFF.

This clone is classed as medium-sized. The CDR3 nucleotides read TGTGCCAGCAGCTGGGGACAGTTGAACACTGAAGCTTTCTTT. It encodes CASSWGQLNTEAFF. The chain carries TRBV7-9 and TRBJ1-1, with TRBD1 matching over 7 bases. Germline trimming cut 4 bases from V and 0 bases from J; bases unmatched to any gene: 2. CDR1 and CDR2 (germline): SEHNR, FQNEAQ (reference sequence). The CDR3 covers 14 residues.

CDR3 sequence (DNA): TGTGCCATCAGTGACCTGGGGCCAGATACGCAGTATTTT. As protein: CAISDLGPDTQYF. The chain recombines TRBV10-3 with TRBJ2-3; the D gene is possibly TRBD1 (5 bases). CDR1 is ENHRY and CDR2 is SYGVKD in the germline V gene. Trimming removed 3 bases at V and 4 bases at J, with 8 bases between. This CDR3 comprises 13 residues.

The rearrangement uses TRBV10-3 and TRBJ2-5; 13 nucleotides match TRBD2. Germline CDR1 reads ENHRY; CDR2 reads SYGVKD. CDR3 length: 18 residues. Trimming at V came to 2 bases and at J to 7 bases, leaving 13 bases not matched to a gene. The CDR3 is CAISEEDPTSGGFGTQYF. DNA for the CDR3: TGTGCCATCAGTGAGGAGGACCCGACTAGCGGGGGGTTTGGGACCCAGTACTTC.

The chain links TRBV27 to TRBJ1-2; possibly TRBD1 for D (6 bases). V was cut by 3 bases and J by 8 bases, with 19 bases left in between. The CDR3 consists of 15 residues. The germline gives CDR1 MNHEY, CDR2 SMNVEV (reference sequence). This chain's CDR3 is CASSLVAGALGGYTF. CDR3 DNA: TGTGCCAGCAGTTTGGTGGCAGGGGCTTTGGGGGGCTACACCTTC.